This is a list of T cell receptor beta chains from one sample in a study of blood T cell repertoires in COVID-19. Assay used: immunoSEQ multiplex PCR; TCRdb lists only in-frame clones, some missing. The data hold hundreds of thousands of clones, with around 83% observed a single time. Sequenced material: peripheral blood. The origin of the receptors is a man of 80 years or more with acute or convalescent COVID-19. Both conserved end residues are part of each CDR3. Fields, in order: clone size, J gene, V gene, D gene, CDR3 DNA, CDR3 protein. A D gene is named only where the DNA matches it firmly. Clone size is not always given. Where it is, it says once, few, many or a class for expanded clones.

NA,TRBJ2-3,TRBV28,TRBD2,TGTGCCAGCAGTCCTAAAGTCAACCGTGTCTGGACTAGCGTAGAGAGTAGCACAGATACGCAGTATTTT,CASSPKVNRVWTSVESSTDTQYF
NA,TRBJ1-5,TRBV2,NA,TGTGCCAGCAGTGAAGGGTTTGAGTACCCCCAGCATTTT,CASSEGFEYPQHF
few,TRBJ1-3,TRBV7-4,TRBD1,TGTGCCAGCAGCATAGACAGGGATACGTCCGGAAACACCATATATTTT,CASSIDRDTSGNTIYF
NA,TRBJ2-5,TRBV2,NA,TGTGCCAGCAGTGATGCGTCTAGAGAGACCCAGTACTTC,CASSDASRETQYF
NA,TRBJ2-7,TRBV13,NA,TGTGCCAGCAGCTCGGGGAAGGGGGAGCCCTACGAGCAGTACTTC,CASSSGKGEPYEQYF
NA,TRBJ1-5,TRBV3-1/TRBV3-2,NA,TGTGCCAGCAGCCAAGATCTCGGGTACCAGCCCCAGCATTTT,CASSQDLGYQPQHF
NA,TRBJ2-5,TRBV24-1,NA,TGTGCCACCAGTGACAGCAGGGTCGGTGGGGAGACCCAGTACTTC,CATSDSRVGGETQYF
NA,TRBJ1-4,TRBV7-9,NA,TGTGCCAGCAGCCGGACAGCAACTAATGAAAAACTGTTTTTT,CASSRTATNEKLFF
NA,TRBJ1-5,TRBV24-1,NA,TGTGCCACCAGTGATTCTGCCTATAGCAATCAGCCCCAGCATTTT,CATSDSAYSNQPQHF
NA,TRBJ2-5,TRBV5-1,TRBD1,TGCGCCAGCAGACGATCCGGGACAGGGGGCTTCCAAGAGACCCAGTACTTC,CASRRSGTGGFQETQYF
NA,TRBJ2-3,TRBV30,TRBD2,TGTGCCTGGGTACCGGGACTAGGCGACACAGATACGCAGTATTTT,CAWVPGLGDTDTQYF
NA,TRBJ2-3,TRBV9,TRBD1,TGTGCCAGCAGCGCAAGCACAGGGGGTGAGGCAGATACGCAGTATTTT,CASSASTGGEADTQYF
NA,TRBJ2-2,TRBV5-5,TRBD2,TGTGCCAGCAGCTTGGATCGGGTGGGAGGGCCTGCCGGGGAGCTGTTTTTT,CASSLDRVGGPAGELFF
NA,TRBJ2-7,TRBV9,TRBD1,TGTGCCAGCAGCAATACCGGGACAGGTCCCTACGAGCAGTACTTC,CASSNTGTGPYEQYF
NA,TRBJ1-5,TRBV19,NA,TGTGCCAGTACCCGCGGGCGTGACCATAGCAATCAGCCCCAGCATTTT,CASTRGRDHSNQPQHF
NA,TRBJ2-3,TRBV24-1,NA,TGTGCCACCAGTGGTGGTGGACTCCCCGATACGCAGTATTTT,CATSGGGLPDTQYF
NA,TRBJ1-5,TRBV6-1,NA,TGTGCCAGCAGTGACACATCGGGGAGCAATCAGCCCCAGCATTTT,CASSDTSGSNQPQHF
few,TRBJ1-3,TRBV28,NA,TGTGCCAGCAGTCCCACTGGGGCGTACTCTGGAAACACCATATATTTT,CASSPTGAYSGNTIYF
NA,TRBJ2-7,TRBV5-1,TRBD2,TGCGCCAGCAGCTTGGGATCTCCGCTTAGCGGGGGAAACTACGAGCAGTACTTC,CASSLGSPLSGGNYEQYF
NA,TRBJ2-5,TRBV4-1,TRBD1,TGCGCCAGCAGCCAAGGACAGGGGTGGGCAGAGACCCAGTACTTC,CASSQGQGWAETQYF
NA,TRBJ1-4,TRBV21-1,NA,TGTGCCAGCAGCAAACAGGGGGCGCTTACAAAACTGTTTTTT,CASSKQGALTKLFF
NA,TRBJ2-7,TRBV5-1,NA,TGCGCCAGCAGCATGACAGACTACGAGCAGTACTTC,CASSMTDYEQYF
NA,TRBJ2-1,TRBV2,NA,TGTGCCAGCAGTGACAGGTACAATGAGCAGTTCTTC,CASSDRYNEQFF
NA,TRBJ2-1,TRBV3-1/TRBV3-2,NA,TGTGCCAGCAGCCAAGTGGCTAGTTTCCCCCCCAATGAGCAGTTCTTC,CASSQVASFPPNEQFF
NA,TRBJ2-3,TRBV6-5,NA,TGTGCCAGCACCGGCGGGAAGAGGGGCACAGATACGCAGTATTTT,CASTGGKRGTDTQYF
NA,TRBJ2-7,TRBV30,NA,TGTGCCTGGAGGAGGGGGATTTACGAGCAGTACTTC,CAWRRGIYEQYF
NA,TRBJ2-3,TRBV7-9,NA,TGTGCCAGCAGCTTAGCCGTAAGGGGAGGTAGCACAGATACGCAGTATTTT,CASSLAVRGGSTDTQYF
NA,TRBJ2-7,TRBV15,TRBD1,TGTGCCACCAGCAGAGAACAGGGGAACTACGAGCAGTACTTC,CATSREQGNYEQYF
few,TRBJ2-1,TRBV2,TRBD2,TGTGCCAGCAGGCGAACTAGCGGCTCCTACAATGAGCAGTTCTTC,CASRRTSGSYNEQFF
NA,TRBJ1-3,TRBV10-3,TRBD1,TGTGCCATCAGTGAGTCCGGACAGGAGGGATGGAACACCATATATTTT,CAISESGQEGWNTIYF
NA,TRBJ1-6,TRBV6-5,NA,TGTGCCAGCACCGAGGGGGACACGAGAAATTCACCCCTCCACTTT,CASTEGDTRNSPLHF
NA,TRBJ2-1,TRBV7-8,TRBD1,TGTGCCAGCAGCTTAGTAACGGGACAGGGATTCTACAATGAGCAGTTCTTC,CASSLVTGQGFYNEQFF
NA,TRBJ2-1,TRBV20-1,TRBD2,TGCAGTGCTAGTGGGCCAGCGGGGGGACATGAGCAGTTCTTC,CSASGPAGGHEQFF
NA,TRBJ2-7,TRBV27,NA,TGTGCCAGCAGTTTTCGGGGGTGGGGGAACGAGCAGTACTTC,CASSFRGWGNEQYF
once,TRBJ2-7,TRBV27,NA,TGTGCCAGCAGTTTAGACAGAGCCTACGAGCAGTACTTC,CASSLDRAYEQYF
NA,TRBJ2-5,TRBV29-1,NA,TGCAGCGTTGAAGATCGGGATGAGGGATTTCAAGAGACCCAGTACTTC,CSVEDRDEGFQETQYF
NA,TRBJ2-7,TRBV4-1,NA,TGCGCCAGCAGTCAAGGGCCGGAGTACTCCTACGAGCAGTACTTC,CASSQGPEYSYEQYF
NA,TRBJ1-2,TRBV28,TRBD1,TGTGCCAGCAGTTTCTACAGGGGCTGGAACTATGGCTACACCTTC,CASSFYRGWNYGYTF
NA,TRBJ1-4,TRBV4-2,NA,TGTGCCAGCAAGGGAGGTGAAAAACTGTTTTTT,CASKGGEKLFF
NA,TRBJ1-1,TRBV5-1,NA,TGCGCCAGCAGATACCAGGATAACACTGAAGCTTTCTTT,CASRYQDNTEAFF
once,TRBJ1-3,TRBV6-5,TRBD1,TGTGCCAGCAGCAAACAGGGGCGGGGAGACACCATATATTTT,CASSKQGRGDTIYF
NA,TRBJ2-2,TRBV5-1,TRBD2,TGCGCCAGCAGCTCTTCGACTAGCGGGAGTACCGGGGAGCTGTTTTTT,CASSSSTSGSTGELFF
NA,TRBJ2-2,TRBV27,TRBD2,TGTGCCAGCAGTTTTCGGAGGGGACTAGCGTACGGGGAGCTGTTTTTT,CASSFRRGLAYGELFF
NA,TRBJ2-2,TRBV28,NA,TGTGCCAGCTCCAAAGGGGGTCGGGGGGAGCTGTTTTTT,CASSKGGRGELFF
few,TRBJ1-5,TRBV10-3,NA,TGTGCCATCAGTGAGTCAGGAGACAATCAGCCCCAGCATTTT,CAISESGDNQPQHF